The present T cell receptor beta chain was sequenced within a study of cytomegalovirus exposure and HLA in healthy donors (dated by TCRdb to between 2016 and 2019). With regard to the full study: An earlier analysis of approximately 640 of the donors reported 250 to 350 Gb of sequence data and around 110 million unique TCR beta sequences from about 179 million T cells. An early release that covered fewer than 800 HLA-typed donors contained 250 to 350 gigabases of sequencing data and roughly 84 million unique TCR sequences. The genetic ancestry cluster associated with self-reported Caucasian donors included about 81% of the approximately 410 genotyped donors. The study was designed to test whether signatures of past pathogen exposure could be identified by cataloging public T cell receptors. The T cell repertoires of about 700 subjects were profiled by immunosequencing and related to cytomegalovirus serostatus. Besides the first cohort of approximately 670 subjects, a separate validation cohort made up of about 120 different subjects was used. To predict cytomegalovirus infection status, the study brought together high-throughput TCR immunosequencing, statistical association of individual TCRs with disease status, and machine learning. A later analysis re-analyzed previously published TCR beta repertoires from about 730 donors and added high-resolution HLA genotyping to study TCR occurrence patterns. The later analysis used no new phenotypic data to find candidate immune exposures, relying instead on TCR beta sequences and their occurrence across donors. In an earlier analysis of several hundred of the donors, high-throughput TCR beta sequencing was used to judge whether each TCR beta V gene segment behaved as functional or pseudogenic. Alongside the repertoire data, information on donor age, sex, ethnicity and CMV serostatus was compiled. A later genetic analysis used genome-wide SNP genotypes for about three fifths of the 666 donors, treating that subset as a discovery cohort. Every discovery cohort repertoire had been produced on one sequencing platform. Both class I and class II loci were covered by HLA typing, at four-digit resolution. Typing coverage varied by locus: about 620-640 donors for A, B, C, DRB1 and DQB1; more than 500 for DQA1; about 570 for DPA1; fewer than 480 for DPB1. Because of strong linkage in the cohort, roughly five DR-DQ haplotypes were treated as single units for association and clustering. On average, 235,054 unique TCR beta nucleotide sequences were sequenced per donor among a few hundred genotyped donors of the cohort, with approximately 18% of those sequences being non-productive. Overall study results and their limits: HLA typing was unavailable for some donors at each locus, so association tests used only the typed subset. A later genetic analysis associated a missense DCLRE1C variant with V-gene and J-gene trimming of TCR beta chains, and an independent cohort replicated the association. In a later analysis, HLA-associated TCR beta chains were found to be more clonally expanded and to have lower generation probabilities than equally common non-associated chains. Several of the top co-occurrence clusters appeared to be linked to parvovirus B19, influenza, CMV and Epstein-Barr virus, according to a later analysis. A further reported finding was that TCR beta sequences accurately predicted the HLA-A and HLA-B alleles for most subjects in the first cohort. In vitro tests confirmed that a few of the cytomegalovirus-associated TCR beta chains recognize cytomegalovirus antigens. A later analysis found that most CMV-associated TCR beta chains appeared HLA-restricted, with HLA associations seemingly driven largely by CMV exposure. Strong co-occurrence of HLA alleles, especially DR and DQ, made assigning TCR associations to individual alleles difficult. An earlier analysis of around 600 of the donors showed that most TCR beta V segments appeared in productive rearrangements either about 90% or about 30% of the time, which broadly matched IMGT annotations. In the study, approximately 160 TCR beta chains were listed as associated with cytomegalovirus. Some IMGT-functional V segments, including TRBV6-2 and TRBV6-3, could not be distinguished by the 87-base-pair reads and were therefore excluded. Across donors, most TCR sequences were observed very rarely, whereas some public TCRs were present in many individuals. The classifier was reported to diagnose cytomegalovirus status with high specificity and sensitivity in both the original cohort and the validation cohort. A cluster of highly shared sequence variants was judged likely to be a technical artifact of the sequencing pipeline. Correlated functional status among segregating V segments might be attributable to linkage disequilibrium, but an unknown experimental factor could not be ruled out. A later analysis associated roughly 17,000 TCR beta sequences with specific HLA alleles at a false discovery rate of 0.05. Immune exposure information for the cohort was limited to CMV serostatus. According to a later genetic analysis, donors in an Asian-associated ancestry cluster had fewer N-insertions in productive TCRs than the approximately 670-donor mean. Only TCR beta chains were sequenced in this cohort, and the absence of alpha or paired-chain data limited detectable features. The earlier analysis of 587 of the donors excluded approximately 17 rarely observed V segments, including chromosome 9 orphons, because counts were too low. Presence/absence analyses assumed roughly uniform sequencing depth across donors, an assumption that may not hold. It was suggested by the authors that the approach could potentially be generalized to other disease states and immunological phenotypes. According to a later analysis, TCR association rates differed among HLA loci, with DRB1 alleles showing the most associated TCRs and HLA-C alleles showing the fewest.

The library relied on the immunoSEQ multiplex PCR assay. A mixture of 60 forward primers for TCR Vbeta segments and 13 reverse primers for TCR Jbeta segments was used in the multiplex PCR. A multiplex PCR assay on genomic DNA amplified the CDR3 region of rearranged TCR beta genes. The amplified TCR beta libraries were sequenced on the Illumina HiSeq System as 87-base-pair reads. The paper's processing steps were these. A later analysis counted around 72 million unique TCR beta chains across the 550 to 750 repertoires, and some 11 million of these chains were shared by at least two donors. A nearest-neighbor algorithm error-corrected the raw reads and collapsed the reads into unique sequences, merging closely related sequences to remove PCR and sequencing errors. To assign V, D and J gene segments, CDR3 sequences were aligned to IMGT reference sequences. For a sequence to be retained, a match of at least six nucleotides was required to both a V gene segment and a J gene segment. Rearrangements were classified as productive when the CDR3 lacked stop codons and remained in frame with V and J, and all other rearrangements were classified as non-productive. CDR3 was defined according to IMGT convention as the region running from the second conserved V-encoded cysteine to the conserved J-encoded phenylalanine. The earlier analysis of 500 to 650 of the donors excluded any sequence lacking an unambiguous match to a single V gene segment. In an earlier analysis of a few hundred of the donors, V segments were called functional above 56.7% productive rearrangements and were called segregating when the between-donor standard deviation exceeded 5%. A statistical classification framework was built to diagnose cytomegalovirus status from the catalog of TCR beta chain sequences. In a later analysis, V and J genes were assigned by comparing TCR nucleotide sequences against IMGT/GENE-DB human TR gene sequences. The TCRdist pipeline was used in a later analysis to assign CDR3 sequences and most-parsimonious VDJ recombination scenarios. In a later analysis, each TCR beta chain was defined by its CDR3 amino acid sequence together with its V-gene family, and reads without a unique V-gene family were excluded. In a later analysis, 500 to 650 highly shared, low-generation-probability nucleotide sequences were removed to address suspected cross-contamination and a sequencing artifact. In a later analysis, a clonal expansion index for each public chain was calculated from normalized within-repertoire ranks of inferred template counts. In a later analysis, generation probabilities were computed using a VDJ recombination model fitted to out-of-frame rearrangements, and the results were checked against IGoR. In a later analysis, hypergeometric tests were used to score TCR-TCR, TCR-HLA and TCR-CMV co-occurrence, with a repertoire-size bias correction applied to TCR pairs. A later analysis estimated false discovery rates by permuting HLA or CMV assignments 20 times. In a later analysis, co-occurring TCRs were grouped with DBSCAN, and TCRdist sequence similarity was added when clustering was performed within HLA-allele-positive subsets. For co-occurrence clustering, repertoires with fewer than 30,000 or more than 120,000 public chains were excluded, along with about five repertoires with anomalous nucleotide sharing. TCRdb re-hosts the immuneACCESS table, in-frame sequences only. Its copies lack some clones; in the studies checked, an unresolved V gene accounts for under half of them, and the cause for the rest is not known. V, J and clone size derive from that table, while D and trimming were established from the DNA sequence. The sample table lists tens of thousands of clones, over 65% of them with a count of one. The ten largest clonotypes hold almost 4.5% of the sample.

The cohort comprised around 690 healthy bone marrow donors. At the time of sampling, every cohort member was nominally healthy, though immune exposures that went unrecorded were likely present. The donor was CMV seronegative and belonged to the group of 320 or so seronegative cohort members. Every donor gave a peripheral blood sample, and the peripheral blood mononuclear cells from that sample were used for TCR beta sequencing. The Qiagen DNeasy Blood Extraction Kit was used to extract genomic DNA from the blood cell samples. Note on this clone: This receptor's antigen is unknown. It has no much larger one-base neighbor in the sample; base qualities were not kept.

From the germline V gene, CDR1 is LGHNA and CDR2 is YNFKEQ. The CDR3 has 15 amino acids, counting the end cysteine and phenylalanine. Just CDR3 DNA is preserved here, 45 bases in frame from base 1. V has 4 bases trimmed and J has 6 bases trimmed; junction bases matching no gene number 7. This TCR was sampled from a man aged 35-49 years in good health and CMV-seronegative. The chain uses TRBV4-2 and TRBJ2-5; the central 11 bases match TRBD2. The source material was PBMCs. The CDR3 reads CASSPVAGGPQTQYF. The DNA reads TGTGCCAGCAGCCCGGTAGCGGGAGGGCCACAGACCCAGTACTTC.